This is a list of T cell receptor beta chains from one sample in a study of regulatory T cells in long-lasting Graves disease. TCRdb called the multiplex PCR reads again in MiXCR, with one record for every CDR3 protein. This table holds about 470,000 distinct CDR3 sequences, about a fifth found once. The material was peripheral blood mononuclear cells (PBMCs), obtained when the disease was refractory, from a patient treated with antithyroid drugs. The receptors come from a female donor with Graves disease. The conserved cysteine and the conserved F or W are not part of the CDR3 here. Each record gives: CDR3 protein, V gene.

CDR3aa: ASSQGNRNTEAF
v_gene: TRBV3-1

CDR3aa: ATKAGRMNTEAF
v_gene: TRBV15

CDR3aa: SVPGTPSEQY
v_gene: TRBV29-1

CDR3aa: ATSDTPGQGRIGNQPQH
v_gene: TRBV24-1

CDR3aa: ASRRDRASYEQY
v_gene: TRBV6-2/TRBV6-3

CDR3aa: ASSEYTGELF
v_gene: TRBV9

CDR3aa: SARVFPSGQETQY
v_gene: TRBV20-1

CDR3aa: ASSSDDRGNQPQH
v_gene: TRBV7-2

CDR3aa: ASSFRDRNYEQY
v_gene: TRBV5-5

CDR3aa: AWSSGKSPLH
v_gene: TRBV30

CDR3aa: ASSFRDINTGELF
v_gene: TRBV11-3

CDR3aa: SARGGEETQY
v_gene: TRBV20-1

CDR3aa: ASSEKSRISLDTGELF
v_gene: TRBV2

CDR3aa: ASSFPGRDSPLH
v_gene: TRBV12-3/TRBV12-4

CDR3aa: ASSLVPGTEDGYT
v_gene: TRBV11-2

CDR3aa: ASSLAYPGTRVQETQY
v_gene: TRBV7-2